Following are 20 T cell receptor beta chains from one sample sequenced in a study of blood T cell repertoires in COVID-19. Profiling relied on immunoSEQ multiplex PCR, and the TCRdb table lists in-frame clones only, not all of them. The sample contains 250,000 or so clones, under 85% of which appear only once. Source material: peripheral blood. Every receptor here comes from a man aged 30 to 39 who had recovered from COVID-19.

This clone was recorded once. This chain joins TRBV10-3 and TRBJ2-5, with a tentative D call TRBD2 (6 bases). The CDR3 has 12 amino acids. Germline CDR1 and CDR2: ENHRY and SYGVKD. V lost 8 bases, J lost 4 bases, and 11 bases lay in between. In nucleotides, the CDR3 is TGTGCCATCGGGGGGAACGGAGAGACCCAGTACTTC. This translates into CAIGGNGETQYF.

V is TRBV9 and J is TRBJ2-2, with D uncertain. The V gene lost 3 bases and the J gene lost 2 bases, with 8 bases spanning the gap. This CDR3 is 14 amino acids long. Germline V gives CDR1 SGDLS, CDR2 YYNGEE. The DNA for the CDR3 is TGTGCCAGCAGCGCCGGAGCAAACACCGGGGAGCTGTTTTTT. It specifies CASSAGANTGELFF.

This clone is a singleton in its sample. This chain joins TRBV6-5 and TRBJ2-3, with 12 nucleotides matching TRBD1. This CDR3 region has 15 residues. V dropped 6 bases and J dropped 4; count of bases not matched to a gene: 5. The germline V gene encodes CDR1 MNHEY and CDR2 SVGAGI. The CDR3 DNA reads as TGTGCCAGCAGGCGGGACAGGGGGCGATCAGATACGCAGTATTTT. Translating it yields CASRRDRGRSDTQYF.

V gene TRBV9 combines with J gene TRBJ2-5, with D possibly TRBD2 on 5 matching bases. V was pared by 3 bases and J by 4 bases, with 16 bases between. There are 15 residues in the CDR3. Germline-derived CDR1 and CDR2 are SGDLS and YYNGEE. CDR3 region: CASSAGKAPGETQYF. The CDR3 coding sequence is TGTGCCAGCAGCGCCGGGAAGGCCCCGGGAGAGACCCAGTACTTC.

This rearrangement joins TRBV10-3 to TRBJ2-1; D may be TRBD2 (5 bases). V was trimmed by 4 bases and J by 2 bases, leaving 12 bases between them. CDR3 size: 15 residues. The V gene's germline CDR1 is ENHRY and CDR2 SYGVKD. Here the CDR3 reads CAISVEASTYNEQFF. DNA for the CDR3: TGTGCCATCAGTGTGGAGGCATCCACCTACAATGAGCAGTTCTTC.

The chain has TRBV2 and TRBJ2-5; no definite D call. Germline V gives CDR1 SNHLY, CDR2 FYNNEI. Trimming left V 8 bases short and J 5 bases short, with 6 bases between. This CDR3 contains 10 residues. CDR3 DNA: TGTGCCAGCCACCGGGAGACCCAGTACTTC. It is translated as CASHRETQYF.

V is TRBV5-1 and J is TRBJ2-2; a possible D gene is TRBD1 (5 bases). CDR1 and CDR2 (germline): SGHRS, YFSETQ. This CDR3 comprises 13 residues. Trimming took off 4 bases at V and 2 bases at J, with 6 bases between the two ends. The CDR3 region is CASSRTNTGELFF. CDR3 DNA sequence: TGCGCCAGCAGCCGGACAAACACCGGGGAGCTGTTTTTT. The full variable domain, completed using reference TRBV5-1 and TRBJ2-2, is KAGVTQTPRYLIKTRGQQVTLSCSPISGHRSVSWYQQTPGQGLQFLFEYFSETQRNKGNFPGRFSGRQFSNSRSEMNVSTLELGDSALYLCASSRTNTGELFFGEGSRLTVL.

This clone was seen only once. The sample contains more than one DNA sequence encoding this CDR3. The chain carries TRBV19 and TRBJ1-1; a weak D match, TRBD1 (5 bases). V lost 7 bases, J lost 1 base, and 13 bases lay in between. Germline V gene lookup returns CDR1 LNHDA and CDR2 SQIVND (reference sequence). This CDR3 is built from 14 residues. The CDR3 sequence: CASNLQGGNTEAFF. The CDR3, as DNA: TGTGCCAGTAATCTGCAGGGTGGGAACACTGAAGCTTTCTTT. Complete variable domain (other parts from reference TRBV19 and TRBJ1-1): DGGITQSPKYLFRKEGQNVTLSCEQNLNHDAMYWYRQDPGQGLRLIYYSQIVNDFQKGDIAEGYSVSREKKESFPLTVTSAQKNPTAFYLCASNLQGGNTEAFFGQGTRLTVV.

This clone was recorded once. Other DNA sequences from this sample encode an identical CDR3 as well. The CDR3 DNA reads as TGTGCCAGCAGCCAAGTACAGGGAGATCAGCCCCAGCATTTT. Translated, it gives CASSQVQGDQPQHF. The V call is TRBV3-1 (or the pseudogene TRBV3-2), the J call TRBJ1-5; a possible D gene is TRBD1 (6 bases). Trimming shortened V by 1 base and J by 5 bases, and 9 bases separated the two germline ends. The V gene's germline CDR1 is LGHDT and CDR2 YNNKEL (reference sequence). The CDR3 has 14 residues.

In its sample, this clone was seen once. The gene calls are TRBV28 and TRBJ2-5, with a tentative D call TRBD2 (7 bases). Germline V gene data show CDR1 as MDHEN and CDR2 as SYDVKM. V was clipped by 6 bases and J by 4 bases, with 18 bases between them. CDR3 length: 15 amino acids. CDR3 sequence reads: CASRGGGIGVETQYF. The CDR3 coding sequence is TGTGCCAGCAGGGGAGGGGGAATTGGGGTAGAGACCCAGTACTTC.

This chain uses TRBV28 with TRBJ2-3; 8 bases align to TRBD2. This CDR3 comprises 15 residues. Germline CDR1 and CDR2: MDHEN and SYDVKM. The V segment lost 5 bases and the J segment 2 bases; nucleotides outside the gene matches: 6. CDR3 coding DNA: TGTGCCAGCAGTACCACTAGCGGAAACACAGATACGCAGTATTTT. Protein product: CASSTTSGNTDTQYF.

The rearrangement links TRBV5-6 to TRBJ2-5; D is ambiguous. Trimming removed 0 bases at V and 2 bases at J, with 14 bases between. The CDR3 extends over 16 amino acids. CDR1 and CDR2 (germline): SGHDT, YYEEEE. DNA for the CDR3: TGTGCCAGCAGCTTGGGCTTGAGCCGGTCTCAAGAGACCCAGTACTTC. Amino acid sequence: CASSLGLSRSQETQYF.

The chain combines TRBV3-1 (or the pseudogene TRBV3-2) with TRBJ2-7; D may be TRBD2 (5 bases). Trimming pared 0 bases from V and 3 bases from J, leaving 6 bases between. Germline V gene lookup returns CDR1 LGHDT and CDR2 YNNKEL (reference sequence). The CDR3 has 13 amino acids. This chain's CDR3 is CASSQDSDYEQYF. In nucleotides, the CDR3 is TGTGCCAGCAGCCAAGATAGCGACTACGAGCAGTACTTC.

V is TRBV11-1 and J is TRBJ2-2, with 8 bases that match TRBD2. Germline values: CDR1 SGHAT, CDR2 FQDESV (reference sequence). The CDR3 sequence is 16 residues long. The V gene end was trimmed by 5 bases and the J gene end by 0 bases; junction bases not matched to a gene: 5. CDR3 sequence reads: CASSLSGAANTGELFF. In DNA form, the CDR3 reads TGTGCCAGCAGCCTTAGCGGGGCCGCGAACACCGGGGAGCTGTTTTTT.

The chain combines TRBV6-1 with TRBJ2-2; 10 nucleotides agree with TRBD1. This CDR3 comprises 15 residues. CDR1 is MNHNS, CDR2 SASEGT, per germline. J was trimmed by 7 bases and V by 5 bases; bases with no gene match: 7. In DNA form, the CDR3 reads TGTGCCAGCAGTTTGACAGGGGGCAAGGTCGGGGAGCTGTTTTTT. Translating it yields CASSLTGGKVGELFF.

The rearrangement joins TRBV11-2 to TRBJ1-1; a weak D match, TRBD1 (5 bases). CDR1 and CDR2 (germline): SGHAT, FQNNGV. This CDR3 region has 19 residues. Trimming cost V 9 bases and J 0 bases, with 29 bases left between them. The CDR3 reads CARNFYRGRTSRLNTEAFF. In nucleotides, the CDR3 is TGTGCCAGAAACTTTTACCGGGGGAGGACCTCACGATTGAACACTGAAGCTTTCTTT.

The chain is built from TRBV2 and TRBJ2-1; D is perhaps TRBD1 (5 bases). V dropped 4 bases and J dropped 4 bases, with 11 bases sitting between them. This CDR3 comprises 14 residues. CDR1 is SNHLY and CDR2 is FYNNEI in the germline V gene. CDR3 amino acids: CASSAREIYNEQFF. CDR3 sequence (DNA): TGTGCCAGCAGTGCCAGGGAAATATACAATGAGCAGTTCTTC.

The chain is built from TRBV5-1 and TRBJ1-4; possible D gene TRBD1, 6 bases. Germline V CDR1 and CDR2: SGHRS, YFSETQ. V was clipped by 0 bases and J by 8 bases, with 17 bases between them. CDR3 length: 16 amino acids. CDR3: CASSLAPQGSREKLFF. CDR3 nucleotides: TGCGCCAGCAGCTTGGCCCCACAGGGTTCACGGGAAAAACTGTTTTTT.

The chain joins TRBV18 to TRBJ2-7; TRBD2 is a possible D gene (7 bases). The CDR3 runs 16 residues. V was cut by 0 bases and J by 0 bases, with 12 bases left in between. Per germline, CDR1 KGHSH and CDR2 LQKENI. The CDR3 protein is CASSPPGGQSSYEQYF. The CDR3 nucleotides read TGTGCCAGCTCACCACCGGGGGGGCAAAGCTCCTACGAGCAGTACTTC.

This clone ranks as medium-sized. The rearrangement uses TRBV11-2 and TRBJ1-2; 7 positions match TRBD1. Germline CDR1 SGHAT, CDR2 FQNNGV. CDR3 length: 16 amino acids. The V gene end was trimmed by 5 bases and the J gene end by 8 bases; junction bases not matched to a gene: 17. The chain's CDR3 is CASSTLLRTGAGGYTF. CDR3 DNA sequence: TGTGCCAGCAGCACACTTCTGCGTACAGGGGCCGGGGGCTACACCTTC.